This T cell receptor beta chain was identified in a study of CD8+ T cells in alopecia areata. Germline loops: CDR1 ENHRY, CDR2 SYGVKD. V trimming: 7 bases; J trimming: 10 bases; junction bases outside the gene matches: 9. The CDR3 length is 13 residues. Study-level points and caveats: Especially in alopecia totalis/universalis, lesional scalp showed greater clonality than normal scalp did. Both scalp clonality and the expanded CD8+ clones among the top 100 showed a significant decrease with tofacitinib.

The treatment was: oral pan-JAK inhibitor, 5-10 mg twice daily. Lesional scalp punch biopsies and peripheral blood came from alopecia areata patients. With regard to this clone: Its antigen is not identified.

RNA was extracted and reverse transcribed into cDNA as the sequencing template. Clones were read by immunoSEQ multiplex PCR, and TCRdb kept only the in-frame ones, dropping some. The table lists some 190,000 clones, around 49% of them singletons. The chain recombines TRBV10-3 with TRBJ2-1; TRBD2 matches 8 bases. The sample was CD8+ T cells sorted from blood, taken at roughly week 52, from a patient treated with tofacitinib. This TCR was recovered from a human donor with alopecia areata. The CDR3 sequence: CAITDLAGGEQFF. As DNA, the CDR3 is TGTGCCATCACGGACCTAGCGGGTGGCGAGCAGTTCTTC.